These T cell receptor beta chains were read from a single sample in a study of blood T cell repertoires in COVID-19. TCRdb's copy holds only in-frame clones and misses some; the assay was immunoSEQ multiplex PCR. The table records about 110,000 clones, around 64% of them present only once. Sequenced sample: peripheral blood. The receptors come from a woman between 40 and 55 years old with acute or convalescent COVID-19. CDR3s include the opening cysteine and the closing phenylalanine or tryptophan. Fields, in order: J gene, CDR3 length, D gene, V gene, clone size, CDR3 protein, CDR3 DNA. The D gene is left open where the match is weak. Rows may omit the clone size; those that give it use once, few, many or a size class.

>TRBJ1-2|13|TRBD1|TRBV2|NA
CASSVMGQYGYTF
TGTGCCAGCAGTGTGATGGGACAGTATGGCTACACCTTC
>TRBJ1-3|14|TRBD1|TRBV5-1|few
CASSLPGQDNTIYF
TGCGCCAGCAGCTTACCGGGACAGGATAACACCATATATTTT
>TRBJ2-1|15|TRBD2|TRBV5-6|NA
CASSLSGGAYNEQFF
TGTGCCAGCAGCCTAAGCGGGGGGGCCTACAATGAGCAGTTCTTC
>TRBJ1-2|13|TRBD1|TRBV11-2|NA
CASSLSRKQGYTF
TGTGCCAGCAGCTTAAGCCGAAAACAGGGGTACACCTTC
>TRBJ2-7|15|TRBD1|TRBV7-9|NA
CASSPRGGSYSEQYF
TGTGCCAGCAGCCCCCGAGGGGGCTCCTATTCCGAGCAGTACTTC
>TRBJ2-7|15|TRBD1|TRBV3-1/TRBV3-2|NA
CASSPRTGGEVEQYF
TGTGCCAGCAGCCCCCGGACAGGGGGGGAGGTAGAGCAGTACTTC
>TRBJ1-2|13|NA|TRBV28|NA
CASSLGTLRQATF
TGTGCCAGCAGTTTAGGAACCCTTCGTCAGGCTACCTTC
>TRBJ2-3|15|NA|TRBV5-4|few
CASSLDRGYTDTQYF
TGTGCCAGCAGCTTGGATAGGGGCTACACAGATACGCAGTATTTT
>TRBJ2-3|15|NA|TRBV18|NA
CASSAREGGTDTQYF
TGTGCCAGCTCCGCTAGGGAGGGGGGCACAGATACGCAGTATTTT
>TRBJ1-1|15|NA|TRBV19|NA
CATVPSRGRDTEAFF
TGTGCCACCGTTCCCAGCAGGGGCCGGGACACTGAAGCTTTCTTT
>TRBJ1-1|14|NA|TRBV5-4|NA
CASSLDLGNTEAFF
TGTGCCAGCAGCCTGGACCTCGGGAACACTGAAGCTTTCTTT
>TRBJ1-2|13|TRBD1|TRBV3-1/TRBV3-2|few
CASKRWDRDGYTF
TGTGCCAGCAAAAGATGGGACAGAGATGGCTACACCTTC
>TRBJ2-5|17|TRBD2|TRBV28|NA
CASSFGRGGGWQETQYF
TGTGCCAGCAGTTTCGGGAGGGGCGGGGGCTGGCAAGAGACCCAGTACTTC
>TRBJ1-2|13|NA|TRBV12-3/TRBV12-4|NA
CASSTTPAAGYTF
TGTGCCAGCAGTACTACACCCGCGGCTGGCTACACCTTC
>TRBJ2-3|14|NA|TRBV27|NA
CASSLHKHADTQYF
TGTGCCAGCAGTTTACATAAGCACGCAGATACGCAGTATTTT
>TRBJ2-1|12|TRBD2|TRBV14|NA
CASSHGAGGPVF
TGTGCCAGCAGCCATGGGGCGGGGGGGCCGGTCTTC
>TRBJ1-1|16|NA|TRBV5-1|NA
CASSLGWGEWNTEAFF
TGCGCCAGCAGCTTGGGTTGGGGGGAGTGGAACACTGAAGCTTTCTTT
>TRBJ2-2|12|NA|TRBV7-3|few
CASSLWPGELFF
TGTGCCAGCAGCTTATGGCCCGGGGAGCTGTTTTTT
>TRBJ2-7|16|TRBD1|TRBV4-1|NA
CASSQGEKQGAEEQYF
TGCGCCAGCAGCCAGGGAGAGAAACAGGGGGCTGAGGAGCAGTACTTC
>TRBJ2-3|13|NA|TRBV30|NA
CALDISSTDTQYF
TGTGCCCTCGACATATCTAGCACAGATACGCAGTATTTT
>TRBJ1-6|14|NA|TRBV30|NA
CAWSADSYNSPLHF
TGTGCCTGGAGTGCGGACAGTTATAATTCACCCCTCCACTTT
>TRBJ2-7|14|TRBD1|TRBV30|NA
CAWSPGTGVYEQYF
TGTGCCTGGAGTCCAGGGACAGGGGTCTACGAGCAGTACTTC
>TRBJ2-3|16|TRBD1|TRBV5-1|few
CASSFTGGSYTDTQYF
TGCGCCAGCAGCTTCACAGGGGGCAGTTACACAGATACGCAGTATTTT
>TRBJ2-4|15|TRBD1|TRBV12-5|NA
CASGSRQGPSDIQYF
TGTGCTAGTGGTAGTAGACAGGGACCCAGCGACATTCAGTACTTC
>TRBJ2-1|15|TRBD2|TRBV4-3|few
CASSLTSGDYNEQFF
TGCGCCAGCAGCCTAACTAGCGGGGATTACAATGAGCAGTTCTTC
>TRBJ2-5|15|TRBD2|TRBV7-2|NA
CASSLGRGGRETQYF
TGTGCCAGCAGCTTAGGCCGGGGGGGTAGGGAGACCCAGTACTTC
>TRBJ2-3|20|TRBD2|TRBV9|NA
CASSARPSGGATWIPDTQYF
TGTGCCAGCAGCGCCCGTCCTAGCGGGGGGGCGACATGGATCCCAGATACGCAGTATTTT
>TRBJ2-1|13|TRBD2|TRBV2|NA
CASTSGGAGEQFF
TGTGCCAGCACTAGCGGGGGGGCGGGTGAGCAGTTCTTC
>TRBJ2-2|15|NA|TRBV6-5|NA
CASRTTPLGTGELFF
TGTGCCAGCAGAACGACTCCTCTCGGCACCGGGGAGCTGTTTTTT
>TRBJ2-2|18|TRBD2|TRBV4-3|NA
CASSQDILAGAYTGELFF
TGCGCCAGCAGCCAAGATATCTTAGCGGGGGCCTACACCGGGGAGCTGTTTTTT
>TRBJ2-2|14|TRBD1|TRBV7-3|NA
CASSSGQLTGELFF
TGTGCCAGCAGCTCGGGACAGCTTACCGGGGAGCTGTTTTTT
>TRBJ2-3|14|TRBD1|TRBV27|NA
CASSLQGGTDTQYF
TGTGCCAGCAGTTTACAGGGGGGCACAGATACGCAGTATTTT
>TRBJ1-2|13|TRBD1|TRBV28|NA
CASSPQTGTGYTF
TGTGCCAGCAGTCCTCAGACAGGGACTGGCTACACCTTC
>TRBJ2-3|15|TRBD1|TRBV2|once
CASSQDRGLTDTQYF
TGTGCCAGCAGCCAAGACAGGGGATTAACAGATACGCAGTATTTT
>TRBJ1-1|14|TRBD1|TRBV9|NA
CASSIYTGGTEAFF
TGTGCCAGCAGCATCTATACAGGGGGCACTGAAGCTTTCTTT
>TRBJ2-5|17|TRBD2|TRBV11-2|NA
CASSLDRTGGRQETQYF
TGTGCCAGCAGCTTAGATAGAACGGGGGGGCGCCAAGAGACCCAGTACTTC